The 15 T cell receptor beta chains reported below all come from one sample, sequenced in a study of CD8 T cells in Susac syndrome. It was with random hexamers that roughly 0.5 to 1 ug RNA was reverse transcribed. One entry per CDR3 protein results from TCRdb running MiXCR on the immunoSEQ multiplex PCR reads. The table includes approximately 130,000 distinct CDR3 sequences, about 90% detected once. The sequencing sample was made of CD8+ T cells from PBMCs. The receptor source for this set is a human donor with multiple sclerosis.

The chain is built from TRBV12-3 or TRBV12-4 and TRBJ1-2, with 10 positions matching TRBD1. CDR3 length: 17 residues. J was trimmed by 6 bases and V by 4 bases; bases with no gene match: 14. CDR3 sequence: CASSYLLLGTGDDGYTF. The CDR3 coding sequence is TGTGCCAGCAGTTACCTCCTCCTGGGGACAGGGGACGATGGCTACACCTTC.

This CDR3 reads CASSTPGPYFF. CDR3 DNA: TGTGCCAGCAGTACACCGGGACCCTACTTCTTC. The rearrangement links TRBV6-5 to TRBJ2-1; tentatively, D is TRBD1 or TRBD2 (5 bases each). Germline loops: CDR1 MNHEY, CDR2 SVGAGI. V lost 5 bases and J 16 bases, leaving 15 bases between the germline ends. This CDR3 has 11 residues.

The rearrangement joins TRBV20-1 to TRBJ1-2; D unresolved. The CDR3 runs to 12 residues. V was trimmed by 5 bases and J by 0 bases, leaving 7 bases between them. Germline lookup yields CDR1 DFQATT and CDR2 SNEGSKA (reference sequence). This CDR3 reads CSADISNYGYTF. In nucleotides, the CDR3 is TGCAGTGCTGACATTTCTAACTATGGCTACACCTTC.

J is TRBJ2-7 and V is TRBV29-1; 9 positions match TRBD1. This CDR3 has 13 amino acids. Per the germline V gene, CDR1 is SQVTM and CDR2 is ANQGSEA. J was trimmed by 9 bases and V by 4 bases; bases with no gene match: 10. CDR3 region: CSVGRQGVVGQYF. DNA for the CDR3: TGCAGCGTTGGCAGACAGGGGGTGGTCGGGCAGTACTTC.

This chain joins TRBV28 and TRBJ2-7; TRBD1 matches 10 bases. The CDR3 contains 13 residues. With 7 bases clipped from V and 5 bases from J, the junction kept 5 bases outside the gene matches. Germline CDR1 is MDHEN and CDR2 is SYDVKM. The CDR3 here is CASNLDRGNEQYF. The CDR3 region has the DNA TGTGCCAGCAACCTGGACAGGGGGAACGAGCAGTACTTC.

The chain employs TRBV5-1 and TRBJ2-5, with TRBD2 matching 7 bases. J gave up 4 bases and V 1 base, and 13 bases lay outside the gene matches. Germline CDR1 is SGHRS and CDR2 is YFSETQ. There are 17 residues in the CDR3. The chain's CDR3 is CASSLITSAEKGETQYF. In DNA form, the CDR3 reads TGCGCCAGCAGCTTGATCACTAGCGCGGAGAAGGGAGAGACCCAGTACTTC.

The CDR3 DNA follows: TGTGCCAGCAGTTCACCTCTGGGTGAAGCTTTCTTT. This gives the protein CASSSPLGEAFF. V and J are TRBV3-1 and TRBJ1-1; D remains unclear. V was clipped by 6 bases and J by 7 bases, with 12 bases between them. Germline V gene sequence: CDR1 LGHDT, CDR2 YNNKEL (reference sequence). The CDR3 spans 12 residues.

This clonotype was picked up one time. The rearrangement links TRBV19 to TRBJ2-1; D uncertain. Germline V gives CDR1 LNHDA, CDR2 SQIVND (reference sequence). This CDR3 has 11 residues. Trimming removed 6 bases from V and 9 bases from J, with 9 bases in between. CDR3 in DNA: TGTGCCAGTAGGAGGATGGGTGAGCAGTTCTTC. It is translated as CASRRMGEQFF.

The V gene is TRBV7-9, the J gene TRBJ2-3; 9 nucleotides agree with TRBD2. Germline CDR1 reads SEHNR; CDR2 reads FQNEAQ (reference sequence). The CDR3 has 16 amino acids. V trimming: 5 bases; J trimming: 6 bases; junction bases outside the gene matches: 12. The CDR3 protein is CASSPPGAGGADTQYF. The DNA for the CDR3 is TGTGCCAGCAGCCCTCCGGGGGCGGGAGGGGCGGATACGCAGTATTTT.

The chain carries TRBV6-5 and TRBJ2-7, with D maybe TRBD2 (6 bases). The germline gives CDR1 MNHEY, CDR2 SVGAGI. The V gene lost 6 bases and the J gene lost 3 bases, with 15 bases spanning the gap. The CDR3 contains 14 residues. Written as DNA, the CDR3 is TGTGCCAGCAGCCCCGGGACTGTCCTCTACGAGCAGTACTTC. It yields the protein CASSPGTVLYEQYF.

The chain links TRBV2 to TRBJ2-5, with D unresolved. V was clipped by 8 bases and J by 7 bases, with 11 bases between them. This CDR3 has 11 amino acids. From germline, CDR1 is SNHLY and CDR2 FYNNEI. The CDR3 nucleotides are TGTGCCAGCGATGAAAAGGGGACCCAGTACTTC. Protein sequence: CASDEKGTQYF.

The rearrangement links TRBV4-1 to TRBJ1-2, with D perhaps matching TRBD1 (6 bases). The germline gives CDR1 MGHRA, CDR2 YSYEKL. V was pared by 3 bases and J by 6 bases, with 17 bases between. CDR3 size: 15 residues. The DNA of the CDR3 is TGCGCCAGCAGCCACCGGACAGCCCTAGACGATGGCTACACCTTC. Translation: CASSHRTALDDGYTF.

CDR3 sequence reads: CSASWGSGEAFF. CDR3 bases: TGCAGTGCTAGTTGGGGGAGCGGTGAAGCTTTCTTT. The chain is built from TRBV20-1 and TRBJ1-1; D possibly corresponds to TRBD1 (5 bases). The CDR3 contains 12 residues. The germline gives CDR1 DFQATT, CDR2 SNEGSKA (reference sequence). The V gene lost 3 bases and the J gene lost 7 bases, with 12 bases spanning the gap.

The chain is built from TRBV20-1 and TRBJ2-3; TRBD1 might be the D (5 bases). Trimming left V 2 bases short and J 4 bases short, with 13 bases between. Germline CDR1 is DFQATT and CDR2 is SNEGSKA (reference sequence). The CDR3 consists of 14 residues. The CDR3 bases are TGCAGTGCTAGACCAGGGAATTTTGCAGATACGCAGTATTTT. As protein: CSARPGNFADTQYF.

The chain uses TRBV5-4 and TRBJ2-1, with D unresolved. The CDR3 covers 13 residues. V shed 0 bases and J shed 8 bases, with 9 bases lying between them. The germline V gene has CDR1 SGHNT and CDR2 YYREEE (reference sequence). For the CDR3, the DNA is TGTGCCAGCAGCTTGGCCGACTGGGATGAGCAGTTCTTC. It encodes CASSLADWDEQFF.